Shown below are 21 T cell receptor beta chains from a single sample sequenced in a study of shared clonotypes between healthy human individuals. TCRdb's copy holds only in-frame clones and misses some; the assay was immunoSEQ multiplex PCR. The table records under 600,000 clones, 95% to 98% of them present only once. Naive CD8 cells lacked CD45RO and underwent positive selection for CCR7, leaving out terminally differentiated effector memory CD45RA+ cells. The sequenced material came from naive CD8+ T cells sorted from blood. The receptors were gathered from a young man in good health.

The chain joins TRBV29-1 to TRBJ1-2; a possible D gene is TRBD1 (5 bases). The CDR3 spans 14 residues. The V and J ends lost 3 bases and 5 bases respectively, with 16 bases between them. In germline, CDR1 is SQVTM, CDR2 ANQGSEA. The CDR3 protein is CSVDPTALEYGYTF. The CDR3 DNA is TGCAGCGTTGATCCGACAGCTCTGGAGTATGGCTACACCTTC.

The V and J genes are TRBV6-5 and TRBJ2-7, with 8 positions matching TRBD1. The CDR3 runs 13 residues. With V trimmed by 2 bases and J by 3 bases, 0 bases remained unmatched. The germline CDR1 and CDR2 sequences are MNHEY and SVGAGI. CDR3 protein: CASSYDRGYEQYF. CDR3 DNA: TGTGCCAGCAGTTACGACAGGGGCTACGAGCAGTACTTC.

The gene calls are TRBV10-2 and TRBJ1-5; TRBD1 matches at 7 bases. V lost 6 bases to trimming and J lost 5 bases; unmatched junction nucleotides: 16. The germline V gene encodes CDR1 WSHSY and CDR2 SAAADI. The CDR3 covers 17 residues. CDR3 bases: TGCGCCAGCAGGCAGAGGATGACAGGGTCCAAGGATCAGCCCCAGCATTTT. Translating it yields CASRQRMTGSKDQPQHF.

This chain uses TRBV7-9 with TRBJ2-7; possibly TRBD1 for D (5 bases). Trimming shortened V by 7 bases and J by 3 bases, and 16 bases separated the two germline ends. This CDR3 comprises 14 residues. Germline V gene lookup returns CDR1 SEHNR and CDR2 FQNEAQ (reference sequence). The CDR3 DNA reads as TGTGCCAGCACCTCAGGGCAGGTGGTCTACGAGCAGTACTTC. It translates to CASTSGQVVYEQYF. The variable domain in full, with the rest retrieved from reference TRBV7-9 and TRBJ2-7, is DTGVSQNPRHKITKRGQNVTFRCDPISEHNRLYWYRQTLGQGPEFLTYFQNEAQLEKSRLLSDRFSAERPKGSFSTLEIQRTEQGDSAMYLCASTSGQVVYEQYFGPGTRLTVT.

The chain has TRBV14 and TRBJ2-3; the D is unclear. Trimming shortened V by 3 bases and J by 6 bases, and 7 bases separated the two germline ends. The CDR3 is made up of 12 amino acids. Germline assignment: CDR1 SGHDN and CDR2 FVKESK. The CDR3 is CASSHGRDTQYF. The CDR3 DNA reads as TGTGCCAGCAGCCACGGTCGGGATACGCAGTATTTT.

This rearrangement joins TRBV7-7 to TRBJ2-3, with a weak D call TRBD1 (6 bases). CDR3 length: 15 residues. Trimming cost V 1 base and J 0 bases, with 8 bases left between them. Germline CDR1 SSHAT, CDR2 FNYEAQ (reference sequence). The CDR3 protein is CASSLGTASTDTQYF. DNA of the CDR3: TGTGCCAGCAGCTTAGGGACAGCTAGCACAGATACGCAGTATTTT.

The chain has TRBV4-3 and TRBJ2-3; TRBD2 aligns across 10 bases. CDR1 and CDR2 from the germline V gene are LGHNA and YSLEER. The CDR3 spans 17 residues. Trimming cost V 0 bases and J 7 bases; bases outside gene matches: 10. The CDR3 region is CASSQDISTSGTNTQYF. The CDR3 nucleotides are TGCGCCAGCAGCCAAGATATAAGTACTAGCGGGACAAATACGCAGTATTTT.

This clone has a single count. This chain links TRBV7-6 with TRBJ2-2, with D unresolved. The germline CDR1 and CDR2 sequences are SGHVS and FNYEAQ. The CDR3 covers 14 residues. The ends were cut back, 1 base at V and 5 bases at J, with 8 bases in the middle. The CDR3 DNA is TGTGCCAGCAGCTTAGTGTCCGGGACCGGGGAGCTGTTTTTT. Translating it yields CASSLVSGTGELFF.

CDR3 sequence reads: CASSFATGSGQPQHF. CDR3 DNA sequence: TGTGCCAGCAGTTTTGCGACAGGGTCGGGACAGCCCCAGCATTTT. This chain connects TRBV7-9 to TRBJ1-5; TRBD1 matches at 7 bases. V lost 6 bases, J lost 7 bases, and 12 bases stayed unmatched. Germline V gene sequence: CDR1 SEHNR, CDR2 FQNEAQ (reference sequence). The CDR3 is 15 amino acids.

The count of this clone is one. The chain carries TRBV5-4 and TRBJ1-2; maybe TRBD1 (6 bases). Per germline, CDR1 SGHNT and CDR2 YYREEE (reference sequence). CDR3 length: 13 amino acids. The V and J ends lost 2 bases and 6 bases respectively, with 11 bases between them. The DNA of the CDR3 is TGTGCCAGCAGCTTCTCAGGGGAAGATGGCTACACCTTC. This translates into CASSFSGEDGYTF.

This clone was counted a single time. The chain carries TRBV5-6 and TRBJ1-2; D might be TRBD1 (5 bases). The CDR3 length is 14 residues. Deletions cut 5 bases from V and 5 bases from J, with 16 bases between. Germline V gene lookup returns CDR1 SGHDT and CDR2 YYEEEE. This chain's CDR3 is CASRLVDGTYGYTF. Written as DNA, the CDR3 is TGTGCCAGCAGACTGGTGGACGGGACGTATGGCTACACCTTC.

The CDR3 sequence: CASSLSQYSNQPQHF. The CDR3 DNA reads as TGTGCCAGCAGTTTAAGCCAGTATAGCAATCAGCCCCAGCATTTT. The rearrangement links TRBV28 to TRBJ1-5, with no clear D. Germline values: CDR1 MDHEN, CDR2 SYDVKM. The CDR3 sequence is 15 residues long. Trimming stripped 2 bases from V and 0 bases from J, with 8 bases between.

This chain joins TRBV5-1 and TRBJ2-7, with 10 positions matching TRBD2. The junction had 6 bases not matched to a gene; V was cut back by 4 bases and J by 5 bases. The CDR3 length is 14 residues. Germline V gene lookup returns CDR1 SGHRS and CDR2 YFSETQ. For the CDR3, the DNA is TGCGCCAGCAGCCCCGGGACTAGCGTCGACGAGCAGTACTTC. This gives the protein CASSPGTSVDEQYF.

The chain is built from TRBV11-2 and TRBJ2-3, with unresolved D. Germline V gene data show CDR1 as SGHAT and CDR2 as FQNNGV. The CDR3 extends over 18 amino acids. Trimming pared 6 bases from V and 4 bases from J, leaving 26 bases between. The DNA of the CDR3 is TGTGCCAGCAGTCATTTGGTTTTATTAGACGGGCAACCAGATACGCAGTATTTT. Translation: CASSHLVLLDGQPDTQYF.

J is TRBJ2-3 and V is TRBV28, with D possibly being TRBD1 (5 bases). CDR3 length: 15 residues. Deletions cut 3 bases from V and 0 bases from J, with 10 bases between. CDR1 and CDR2 from the germline V gene are MDHEN and SYDVKM. The CDR3 region has the DNA TGTGCCAGCAGTTTGATGACAGCAAGCACAGATACGCAGTATTTT. Its translation is CASSLMTASTDTQYF.

DNA for the CDR3: TGTGCCAGCAGCCTAACAGGGCGGGCCCAGCATTTT. As protein: CASSLTGRAQHF. This chain links TRBV27 with TRBJ1-5, with D tentatively TRBD1 (6 bases). Germline CDR1 MNHEY, CDR2 SMNVEV (reference sequence). Deletions cut 6 bases from V and 11 bases from J, with 14 bases between. The CDR3 contains 12 residues.

The V call is TRBV6-5, the J call TRBJ1-2, with 7 positions matching TRBD1. With 5 bases clipped from V and 4 bases from J, the junction kept 4 bases outside the gene matches. The CDR3 length is 13 residues. Germline lookup yields CDR1 MNHEY and CDR2 SVGAGI. The CDR3 DNA follows: TGTGCCAGCAGTCTGGGACAGATCTATGGCTACACCTTC. Translated: CASSLGQIYGYTF.

The rearrangement links TRBV2 to TRBJ1-3; D unresolved. CDR3 length: 13 residues. Germline V gene data show CDR1 as SNHLY and CDR2 as FYNNEI. CDR3 nucleotide sequence: TGTGCTGGAACAGCACTCTCTGGAAACACCATATATTTT. This codes for CAGTALSGNTIYF.

The rearrangement links TRBV7-8 to TRBJ1-4; D is undetermined. The CDR3 runs to 14 residues. Deletions cut 5 bases from V and 4 bases from J, with 11 bases between. Germline V lookup: CDR1 SGHVS, CDR2 FQNEAQ. The CDR3 bases are TGTGCCAGCAGCCTAGGGCCTGGTAATGAAAAACTGTTTTTT. Residues: CASSLGPGNEKLFF.

This clone was observed once. The chain couples TRBV27 to TRBJ1-2, with TRBD1 as a possible D gene (6 bases). CDR1 is MNHEY, CDR2 SMNVEV, per germline (reference sequence). Trimming removed 6 bases from V and 3 bases from J, with 11 bases in between. The CDR3 spans 13 residues. The CDR3 here is CASSYREDYGYTF. The CDR3 DNA is TGTGCCAGCAGCTACAGGGAGGACTATGGCTACACCTTC.

This chain joins TRBV2 and TRBJ1-2, with D uncertain. Trimming stripped 8 bases from V and 4 bases from J, with 5 bases between. This CDR3 region has 10 residues. Per germline, CDR1 SNHLY and CDR2 FYNNEI. In DNA form, the CDR3 reads TGTGCCAGCCTTCTCTATGGCTACACCTTC. It specifies CASLLYGYTF.